The rows below give T cell receptor beta chains drawn from one sample of a study of blood T cell repertoires in COVID-19. The protocol was immunoSEQ multiplex PCR, while the TCRdb copy is restricted to in-frame clones and leaves out a portion. The table lists 150,000 to 200,000 clones, 65% to 85% of them singletons. Sequencing input: peripheral blood. All receptors come from a woman between 55 and 75 years old with acute or convalescent COVID-19. The conserved cysteine and the conserved F or W are not part of the CDR3 here.

>TRBV5-1|TRBJ1-1
ASSVQGTEAF
>TRBV7-2|TRBJ1-2
ASSLGQGNYGYT
>TRBV6-4|TRBJ2-1
ASSDSGGAYNEQF
>TRBV6-2/TRBV6-3|TRBJ2-1
ASSYDWGFGSSYNEQF
>TRBV6-5|TRBJ2-7
ASSLPRYEQY
>TRBV28|TRBJ1-6
ASSSPGNNSPLH
>TRBV5-4|TRBJ1-2
ASSPTGTRISYGYT
>TRBV5-1|TRBJ1-1
ASSLAGTANTEAF
>TRBV6-6|TRBJ1-6
ASRRDSSYSPLH
>TRBV10-2|TRBJ1-5
ASSESGQGVIDNQPQH
>TRBV5-5|TRBJ2-1
ASSITGGGSYNEQF
>TRBV9|TRBJ2-3
ASSARDRGTDTQY
>TRBV11-2|TRBJ1-2
ASSPAGQGYGYT
>TRBV19|TRBJ2-3
ASRDRASGSTDTQY
>TRBV9|TRBJ2-2
ASSPTPNTGELF
>TRBV4-3|TRBJ1-6
ASSPDPWGGNSPLH